This passage covers 2 T cell receptor beta chains from one sample sequenced in a study of blood T cell repertoires in COVID-19. The protocol was immunoSEQ multiplex PCR, while the TCRdb copy is restricted to in-frame clones and leaves out a portion. The sample lists some 26,000 clones, approximately 80% occurring once. The source material was peripheral blood. These receptors came from a man older than 75 with active or convalescent COVID-19.

The V and J genes are TRBV3-1 (or the pseudogene TRBV3-2) and TRBJ2-1, with D unresolved. Germline V lookup: CDR1 LGHDT, CDR2 YNNKEL (reference sequence). Deletions cut 0 bases from V and 9 bases from J, with 6 bases between. CDR3 length equals 12 residues. The CDR3 reads CASSQDKREQFF. In DNA, the CDR3 is TGTGCCAGCAGCCAAGATAAGCGTGAGCAGTTCTTC.

The CDR3 loop is CASTRGQGNEQFF. DNA for the CDR3: TGTGCCAGCACCAGGGGGCAGGGCAATGAGCAGTTCTTC. The chain uses TRBV6-5 and TRBJ2-1, with TRBD1 matching over 8 bases. Losses at the gene ends were 7 bases for V and 6 bases for J; bases not matched to a gene: 5. Germline lookup yields CDR1 MNHEY and CDR2 SVGAGI. The CDR3 spans 13 residues.